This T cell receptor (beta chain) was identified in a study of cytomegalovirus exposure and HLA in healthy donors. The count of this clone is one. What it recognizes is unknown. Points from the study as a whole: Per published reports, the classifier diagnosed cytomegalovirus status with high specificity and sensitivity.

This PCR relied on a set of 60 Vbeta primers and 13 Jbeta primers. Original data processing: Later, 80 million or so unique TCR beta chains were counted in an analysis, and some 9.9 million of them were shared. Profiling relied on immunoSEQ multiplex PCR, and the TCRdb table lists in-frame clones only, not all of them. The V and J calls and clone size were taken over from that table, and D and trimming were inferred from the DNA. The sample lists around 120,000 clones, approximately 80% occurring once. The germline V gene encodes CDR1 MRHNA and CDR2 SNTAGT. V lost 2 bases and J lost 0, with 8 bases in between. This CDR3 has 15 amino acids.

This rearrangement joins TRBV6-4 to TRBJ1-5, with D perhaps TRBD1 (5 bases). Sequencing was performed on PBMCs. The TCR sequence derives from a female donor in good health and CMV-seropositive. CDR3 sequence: CASSDRGYSNQPQHF. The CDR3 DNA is TGTGCCAGCAGTGACAGGGGATATAGCAATCAGCCCCAGCATTTT.